Listed here are 20 T cell receptor beta chains from one sample, sequenced in a study of blood T cell repertoires in COVID-19. TCRdb's copy holds only in-frame clones and misses some; the assay was immunoSEQ multiplex PCR. The table shows 30,000 or so clones, with approximately 86% occurring only once. The sample taken for sequencing was peripheral blood. The receptors originated from a woman of 80 years or more with active or convalescent COVID-19.

The chain has TRBV4-1 and TRBJ2-1; 11 nucleotides align to TRBD2. The CDR3 spans 17 residues. Looked up from germline, CDR1 is MGHRA and CDR2 is YSYEKL. The J segment lost 6 bases and the V segment lost 2 bases, leaving 9 bases of the junction unmatched. The CDR3 nucleotides are TGCGCCAGCAGCCAATCCCTGGGACTAGCGGATCTCAATGAGCAGTTCTTC. Translated, it gives CASSQSLGLADLNEQFF.

The DNA for the CDR3 is TGTGCCAGCAGCTTGAGTGGGGCCTATGGTGAGCAGTACTTC. Translated, it gives CASSLSGAYGEQYF. The chain employs TRBV11-2 and TRBJ2-7, with D possibly matching TRBD1 (5 bases). Trimming shortened V by 3 bases and J by 7 bases, and 16 bases separated the two germline ends. The CDR3 runs 14 residues. The germline V gene encodes CDR1 SGHAT and CDR2 FQNNGV.

The V and J genes are TRBV29-1 and TRBJ2-1, with 12 bases fitting TRBD2. The CDR3 totals 16 residues. CDR1 is SQVTM, CDR2 ANQGSEA, per germline. Losses at the gene ends were 7 bases for V and 3 bases for J; bases not matched to a gene: 10. Here the CDR3 DNA reads TGCAGCGGACTAGCGGGAGCCGACGGTTTCTACAATGAGCAGTTCTTC. Protein product: CSGLAGADGFYNEQFF.

J is TRBJ2-7 and V is TRBV11-1; 10 bases map to TRBD2. This CDR3 region has 15 residues. The trim removed 5 bases at V and 2 bases at J, leaving 6 bases unmatched. Germline assignment: CDR1 SGHAT and CDR2 FQDESV (reference sequence). CDR3 sequence: CASSPRLAGAYEQYF. In DNA, the CDR3 is TGTGCCAGCAGCCCTCGACTAGCGGGCGCCTACGAGCAGTACTTC.

This rearrangement joins TRBV4-1 to TRBJ1-1; D unclear. Germline V gene sequence: CDR1 MGHRA, CDR2 YSYEKL. With 4 bases removed from V and 5 bases from J, the gap between germline ends came to 14 bases. The CDR3 covers 14 residues. The CDR3: CASSPRWSWTEAFF. The CDR3 DNA is TGCGCCAGCAGCCCCCGGTGGAGTTGGACTGAAGCTTTCTTT.

The gene calls are TRBV2 and TRBJ2-7; 12 positions match TRBD1. Germline CDR1 SNHLY, CDR2 FYNNEI. The CDR3 has 13 amino acids. The V segment lost 6 bases and the J segment 7 bases; nucleotides outside the gene matches: 4. The CDR3 sequence: CASRGQGAGEQYF. The CDR3 nucleotides are TGTGCCAGCAGGGGACAGGGGGCGGGTGAGCAGTACTTC.

The chain carries TRBV20-1 and TRBJ2-4; D is perhaps TRBD1 (6 bases). V lost 6 bases to trimming and J lost 7 bases, with 10 bases between them. The germline gives CDR1 DFQATT, CDR2 SNEGSKA (reference sequence). CDR3 size: 11 residues. In DNA, the CDR3 is TGCAGTGCCGTACAGGGCAACATTCAGTACTTC. Its protein product is CSAVQGNIQYF.

The chain carries TRBV19 and TRBJ2-1, with D perhaps TRBD1 (6 bases). The V end was cut by 2 bases, the J end by 9 bases, with 26 bases between. The CDR3 extends over 18 amino acids. The V gene's germline CDR1 is LNHDA and CDR2 SQIVND (reference sequence). Here the CDR3 DNA reads TGTGCCAGTAGTATATTAGCCCTCGGCAGGGGCCCCAAAGGTGAGCAGTTCTTC. Translation: CASSILALGRGPKGEQFF.

The chain carries TRBV10-1 and TRBJ1-1; D might be TRBD1 (6 bases). This CDR3 contains 14 residues. With 4 bases removed from V and 4 bases from J, the gap between germline ends came to 13 bases. Germline-derived CDR1 and CDR2 are WNHNN and SYGVQD (reference sequence). CDR3 residues: CASSGHRVGTEAFF. As DNA, the CDR3 is TGCGCCAGCAGTGGTCACAGGGTGGGCACTGAAGCTTTCTTT.

The rearrangement joins TRBV7-9 to TRBJ2-2; 9 nucleotides align to TRBD1. V was clipped by 5 bases and J by 8 bases; unmatched bases: 6. The CDR3 sequence is 14 residues long. CDR1 is SEHNR and CDR2 is FQNEAQ in the germline V gene (reference sequence). The CDR3, as DNA: TGTGCCAGCAGCCCAGGGGACAGGGCTGGGGAGCTGTTTTTT. Protein: CASSPGDRAGELFF.

This chain links TRBV5-8 with TRBJ1-1; 7 nucleotides line up with TRBD1. The germline gives CDR1 SGHTS, CDR2 YDEGEE. The CDR3 is 15 residues long. With 1 base clipped from V and 2 bases from J, the junction kept 5 bases outside the gene matches. The CDR3, as DNA: TGTGCCAGCAGCTTGAGGGCAGGGGGTAACACTGAAGCTTTCTTT. Its translation: CASSLRAGGNTEAFF.

The V and J genes are TRBV9 and TRBJ2-6, with TRBD2 as a possible D gene (5 bases). Germline CDR1 and CDR2: SGDLS and YYNGEE. The V end lost 0 bases, the J end lost 1 base, and 5 bases lay between the germline ends. The CDR3 is 15 amino acids. The CDR3 bases are TGTGCCAGCAGCGTAGGCGGGTCTGGGGCCAACGTCCTGACTTTC. It specifies CASSVGGSGANVLTF.

The rearrangement uses TRBV19 and TRBJ2-1; maybe TRBD2 (6 bases). The germline CDR1 and CDR2 sequences are LNHDA and SQIVND (reference sequence). The CDR3 runs to 14 residues. V was clipped by 7 bases and J by 4 bases, with 14 bases between them. The CDR3 sequence is CASTSGGIYNEQFF. DNA of the CDR3: TGTGCCAGTACAAGCGGAGGGATTTACAATGAGCAGTTCTTC. Based on the CDR3 plus reference TRBV19 and TRBJ2-1, the full variable domain is DGGITQSPKYLFRKEGQNVTLSCEQNLNHDAMYWYRQDPGQGLRLIYYSQIVNDFQKGDIAEGYSVSREKKESFPLTVTSAQKNPTAFYLCASTSGGIYNEQFFGPGTRLTVL.

The gene calls are TRBV28 and TRBJ1-6, with 10 bases lining up with TRBD1. This CDR3 spans 13 amino acids. The junction had 1 base not matched to a gene; V was cut back by 5 bases and J by 9 bases. Germline V gene data show CDR1 as MDHEN and CDR2 as SYDVKM. CDR3 coding DNA: TGTGCCAGCAGTCGGGACAGGGGTTCACCCCTCCACTTT. It specifies CASSRDRGSPLHF.

The chain has TRBV4-1 and TRBJ2-7, with a tentative D call TRBD2 (6 bases). From germline, CDR1 is MGHRA and CDR2 YSYEKL. The V and J ends lost 1 base and 6 bases respectively, with 13 bases between them. The CDR3 is 14 amino acids. This chain's CDR3 is CASSQGVTGVEQYF. CDR3 sequence (DNA): TGCGCCAGCAGCCAAGGGGTGACGGGGGTCGAGCAGTACTTC.

The chain joins TRBV6-6 to TRBJ1-6; no definite D call. Germline values: CDR1 MNHNY, CDR2 SVGAGI (reference sequence). V was shortened by 2 bases and J by 7 bases, with 12 bases between the two germline ends. The length of the CDR3 is 15 residues. In DNA, the CDR3 is TGTGCCAGCAGTTACGGGCGGGGAGGCAATTCACCCCTCCACTTT. Its translation is CASSYGRGGNSPLHF.

V gene TRBV27 combines with J gene TRBJ1-5; 8 bases are a match to TRBD1. With 4 bases clipped from V and 0 bases from J, the junction kept 2 bases outside the gene matches. The CDR3 contains 15 residues. The germline gives CDR1 MNHEY, CDR2 SMNVEV (reference sequence). CDR3 DNA: TGTGCCAGCAGTTCGGACAGGGTTAGCAATCAGCCCCAGCATTTT. Translated: CASSSDRVSNQPQHF.

The V and J genes are TRBV2 and TRBJ2-2; TRBD2 aligns across 10 bases. Germline CDR1 and CDR2: SNHLY and FYNNEI. J was trimmed by 5 bases and V by 8 bases; bases with no gene match: 2. The CDR3 length is 13 residues. The CDR3 DNA reads TGTGCCAGCGCTAGCGGGAGTACCGGGGAGCTGTTTTTT. Its protein product is CASASGSTGELFF. The full variable domain, with the rest looked up from reference TRBV2 and TRBJ2-2, is EPEVTQTPSHQVTQMGQEVILRCVPISNHLYFYWYRQILGQKVEFLVSFYNNEISEKSEIFDDQFSVERPDGSNFTLKIRSTKLEDSAMYFCASASGSTGELFFGEGSRLTVL.

This clone has only one observation. The chain has TRBV5-5 and TRBJ2-1; 7 positions agree with TRBD1. The germline gives CDR1 SGHKS, CDR2 YYEKEE (reference sequence). Trimming at V came to 0 bases and at J to 3 bases, leaving 6 bases not matched to a gene. The CDR3 consists of 16 residues. CDR3 in DNA: TGTGCCAGCAGCTTGGCCGGGCAGGGGGTCTACAATGAGCAGTTCTTC. Residues: CASSLAGQGVYNEQFF.

This clone was observed a handful of times. J is TRBJ2-3 and V is TRBV6-4, with D perhaps matching TRBD2 (6 bases). The length of the CDR3 is 13 residues. The germline V gene has CDR1 MRHNA and CDR2 SNTAGT. The ends were cut back, 4 bases at V and 4 bases at J, with 9 bases in the middle. Here the CDR3 reads CASSAGESDTQYF. The CDR3 region has the DNA TGTGCCAGCAGTGCGGGGGAGTCAGATACGCAGTATTTT.